These T cell receptor beta chains were read from a single sample in a study of identical twins. TCRdb re-derived calls from the 5' RACE reads in MiXCR, one entry per CDR3 protein. This sample has 690,000 or so distinct CDR3 sequences; approximately 6% occur once, and the top ten carry around 2%. The sample comprised naive T cells sorted from blood. Receptors were obtained from a man aged 18-30 years in good health. CDR3s include the opening cysteine and the closing phenylalanine or tryptophan. D genes are given only for firm matches. Some rows have no size entry. The others give once, few or many, or a class for an expanded clone.

clone_size,j_call,d_call,v_call,cdr3_aa,cdr3_nt
many,TRBJ2-5,-,TRBV29-1,CSVLWVSETQYF,TGCAGCGTTTTGTGGGTATCCGAGACCCAGTACTTC
-,TRBJ2-5,-,TRBV7-2,CASSLWPGQETQYF,TGTGCCAGCAGCCTCTGGCCCGGGCAAGAGACCCAGTACTTC
many,TRBJ1-5,-,TRBV6-1,CASSERAGAQPQHF,TGTGCCAGCAGTGAAAGGGCAGGGGCTCAGCCCCAGCATTTT
many,TRBJ2-1,TRBD2,TRBV5-1,CASSLALAGVNEQFF,TGCGCCAGCAGCTTGGCGCTAGCGGGAGTCAATGAGCAGTTCTTC
few,TRBJ2-3,TRBD2,TRBV9,CASSATTSGSDTQYF,TGTGCCAGCAGCGCCACGACTAGCGGGAGTGATACGCAGTATTTT
-,TRBJ2-1,TRBD1,TRBV7-8,CASSSTGVVTGNEQFF,TGTGCCAGCAGCTCAACAGGGGTCGTCACCGGCAATGAGCAGTTCTTC
-,TRBJ2-1,TRBD1,TRBV19,CASSMAGTGVYNEQFF,TGTGCCAGTAGTATGGCCGGGACAGGGGTTTACAATGAGCAGTTCTTC
-,TRBJ2-2,-,TRBV15,CATAPDRNTGELFF,TGTGCCACCGCCCCAGACAGAAACACCGGGGAGCTGTTTTTT
many,TRBJ2-7,-,TRBV5-5,CASSEGRLAYEQYF,TGTGCCAGCAGCGAAGGTCGACTTGCCTACGAGCAGTACTTC
many,TRBJ2-2,-,TRBV12-3/TRBV12-4,CASRTTGEAGELFF,TGTGCCAGCAGGACTACCGGGGAAGCCGGGGAGCTGTTTTTT
few,TRBJ2-2,TRBD2,TRBV4-3,CASSQGLAGGYTGELFF,TGCGCCAGCAGCCAAGGACTAGCGGGCGGGTACACCGGGGAGCTGTTTTTT
-,TRBJ1-1,-,TRBV11-3,CASSISGVNAFF,TGTGCCAGCAGCATAAGTGGGGTTAACGCTTTCTTT
many,TRBJ2-4,TRBD2,TRBV29-1,CSVEIAGTNIQYF,TGCAGCGTTGAGATAGCGGGAACAAACATTCAGTACTTC
few,TRBJ2-5,TRBD2,TRBV29-1,CSVDGEGSTVRETQYF,TGCAGCGTTGACGGGGAGGGCAGTACTGTCAGGGAGACCCAGTACTTC
many,TRBJ1-1,-,TRBV29-1,CSVDRPLIPTGAFF,TGCAGCGTTGACCGTCCACTCATTCCCACAGGAGCTTTCTTT
few,TRBJ2-1,-,TRBV12-3/TRBV12-4,CASSLGPERFF,TGTGCCAGCAGTTTAGGGCCGGAGCGGTTCTTC
-,TRBJ2-3,TRBD2,TRBV3-1,CASSQGEGTQYF,TGTGCCAGCAGCCAAGGGGAGGGTACGCAGTATTTT
-,TRBJ2-7,TRBD1,TRBV18,CASSQLPDRGYEQYF,TGTGCCAGCTCACAACTCCCGGACAGGGGCTACGAGCAGTACTTC
few,TRBJ2-3,TRBD1,TRBV12-3/TRBV12-4,CASSRVVGQGWGTQYF,TGTGCCAGCAGCCGGGTAGTCGGACAGGGGTGGGGTACGCAGTATTTT
-,TRBJ1-1,-,TRBV13,CASSLGLGSPTEAFF,TGTGCCAGCAGCTTAGGTTTAGGGAGCCCCACTGAAGCTTTCTTT
many,TRBJ2-2,-,TRBV12-3/TRBV12-4,CASMYFGELFF,TGTGCCAGCATGTACTTCGGGGAGCTGTTTTTT
many,TRBJ2-1,TRBD1,TRBV18,CASSPPPGQGLNEQFF,TGTGCCAGCTCACCACCGCCGGGACAGGGTTTGAATGAGCAGTTCTTC
many,TRBJ1-2,-,TRBV30,CAWSPQGAGYTF,TGTGCCTGGAGTCCCCAGGGCGCAGGCTACACCTTC
many,TRBJ2-2,-,TRBV5-1,CASSLKTANTGELFF,TGCGCCAGCAGCTTAAAGACTGCGAACACCGGGGAGCTGTTTTTT
few,TRBJ2-1,TRBD2,TRBV6-1,CASSEAGAIWNEQFF,TGTGCCAGCAGCGAAGCGGGAGCGATTTGGAATGAGCAGTTCTTC
-,TRBJ2-1,TRBD2,TRBV6-1,CASNRPGTSGILEQFF,TGTGCCAGCAACAGGCCCGGGACTAGCGGGATTTTGGAGCAGTTCTTC
many,TRBJ2-7,-,TRBV12-3/TRBV12-4,CASRTKGPYNEQYF,TGTGCCAGCAGGACTAAAGGGCCTTATAACGAGCAGTACTTC
few,TRBJ2-7,-,TRBV7-2,CASSYQTGLTYEQYF,TGTGCCAGCAGCTACCAGACGGGACTTACCTACGAGCAGTACTTC
many,TRBJ2-7,TRBD2,TRBV7-8,CASSSTSGPYEQYF,TGTGCCAGCAGCTCGACTAGCGGTCCCTACGAGCAGTACTTC
many,TRBJ2-5,TRBD2,TRBV12-3/TRBV12-4,CASRTLAGGPTETQYF,TGTGCCAGCAGAACTTTAGCGGGAGGGCCGACGGAGACCCAGTACTTC
many,TRBJ2-7,-,TRBV12-3/TRBV12-4,CASSLVMDEQYF,TGTGCCAGCAGTTTAGTCATGGACGAGCAGTACTTC
-,TRBJ2-1,-,TRBV28,CASSPNVSYNEQFF,TGTGCCAGCAGCCCTAACGTCTCCTACAATGAGCAGTTCTTC
few,TRBJ2-4,-,TRBV29-1,CSVEGGDTLNIQYF,TGCAGCGTTGAGGGCGGGGACACTCTGAACATTCAGTACTTC
-,TRBJ1-1,-,TRBV28,CASSLLGQHTEAFF,TGTGCCAGCAGTTTATTGGGACAACACACTGAAGCTTTCTTT
few,TRBJ2-1,TRBD1,TRBV28,CASRGQGAFDEQFF,TGTGCCAGCAGGGGACAGGGGGCTTTCGATGAGCAGTTCTTC
many,TRBJ2-1,TRBD2,TRBV7-9,CASSLGLAGGRNEQFF,TGTGCCAGCAGCTTAGGTCTAGCGGGAGGGCGGAATGAGCAGTTCTTC
few,TRBJ2-3,TRBD2,TRBV11-2,CASSYPWASGRGRNTDTQYF,TGTGCCAGCAGCTACCCCTGGGCTAGCGGGAGAGGGCGGAACACAGATACGCAGTATTTT
-,TRBJ1-5,-,TRBV18,CASSPEGGYSNQPQHF,TGTGCCAGCTCACCAGAGGGAGGATATAGCAATCAGCCCCAGCATTTT
few,TRBJ2-1,-,TRBV5-1,CASSPSSNGNEQFF,TGCGCCAGCAGCCCTTCTAGTAACGGCAATGAGCAGTTCTTC
many,TRBJ2-1,TRBD1,TRBV20-1,CSAHDRGDSYNEQFF,TGCAGTGCTCATGACAGGGGTGATTCCTACAATGAGCAGTTCTTC
many,TRBJ2-1,-,TRBV7-9,CASSLGRDIEFF,TGTGCCAGCAGCTTAGGCAGGGACATAGAGTTCTTC
many,TRBJ2-5,TRBD1,TRBV4-2,CASSQGAGETQYF,TGTGCCTCCTCACAGGGGGCGGGGGAGACCCAGTACTTC
-,TRBJ1-6,TRBD1,TRBV20-1,CSLPGQGNSPLHF,TGCAGCCTCCCGGGACAGGGAAATTCACCCCTCCACTTT
many,TRBJ1-4,-,TRBV25-1,CASSDGLVEKLFF,TGTGCCAGCAGTGACGGATTAGTTGAAAAACTGTTTTTT
many,TRBJ1-5,-,TRBV4-1,CASSQSGLNNQPQHF,TGCGCCAGCAGCCAATCGGGACTGAACAATCAGCCCCAGCATTTT
-,TRBJ2-3,TRBD2,TRBV20-1,CSARSAGGGDFDTQYF,TGCAGTGCTAGAAGCGCGGGAGGGGGGGACTTTGATACGCAGTATTTT
-,TRBJ2-2,TRBD2,TRBV11-2,CASSESFSGNKHTGELFF,TGTGCCAGCAGCGAATCATTTAGCGGGAACAAACACACCGGGGAGCTGTTTTTT